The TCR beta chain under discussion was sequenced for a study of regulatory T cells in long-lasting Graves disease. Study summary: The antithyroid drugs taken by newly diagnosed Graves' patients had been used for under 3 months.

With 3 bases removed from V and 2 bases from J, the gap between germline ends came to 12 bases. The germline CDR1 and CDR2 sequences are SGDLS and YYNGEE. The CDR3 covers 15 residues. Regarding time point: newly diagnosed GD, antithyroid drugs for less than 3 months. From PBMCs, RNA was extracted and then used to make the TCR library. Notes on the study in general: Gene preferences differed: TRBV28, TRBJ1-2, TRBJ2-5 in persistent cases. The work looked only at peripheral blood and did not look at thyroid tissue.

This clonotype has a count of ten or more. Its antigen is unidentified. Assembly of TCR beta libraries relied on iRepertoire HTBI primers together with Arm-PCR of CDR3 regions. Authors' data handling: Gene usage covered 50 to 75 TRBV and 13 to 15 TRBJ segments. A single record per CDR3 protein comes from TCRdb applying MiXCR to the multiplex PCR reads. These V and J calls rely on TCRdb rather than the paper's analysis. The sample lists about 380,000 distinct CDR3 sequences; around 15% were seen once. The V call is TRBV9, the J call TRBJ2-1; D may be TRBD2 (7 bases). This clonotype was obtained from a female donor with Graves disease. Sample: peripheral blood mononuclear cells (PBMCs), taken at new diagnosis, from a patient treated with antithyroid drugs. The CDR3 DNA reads TGTGCCAGCAGCGGAGGGGGGGGGGCCTACAATGAGCAGTTCTTC. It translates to CASSGGGGAYNEQFF.